This T cell receptor beta chain was captured in a study of Ad26.COV2.S vaccination and SARS-CoV-2 variants. Measured with immunoSEQ multiplex PCR; TCRdb has only the in-frame clones, and not every one. Among around 86,000 clones listed, approximately 86% were seen once. With V trimmed by 2 bases and J by 1 base, 3 bases remained unmatched. The germline V gene has CDR1 SGHNT and CDR2 YENEEA. CDR3 size: 16 residues. Study observations and caveats: The TCR breadth and depth analyses may have produced an underestimate of total T cell responses. Vaccinees and placebo recipients showed similar non-spike TCR breadth. Post-vaccination breadth of spike-specific CD8+ and CD4+ T cell responses was reportedly substantial. People given the vaccine had a wider spike-specific TCR breadth than placebo recipients did.

To note about this clone: Its matching antigen is unknown.

Sequences were derived from peripheral blood, sampled after recovery from COVID-19. The gene calls are TRBV11-3 and TRBJ2-3, with 10 bases matching TRBD2. The receptor was isolated from a human donor who had recovered from COVID-19. Here the CDR3 DNA reads TGTGCCAGCAGCTTACTAGCGGGAGAAGGCACAGATACGCAGTATTTT. This sequence encodes CASSLLAGEGTDTQYF.